This is a list of T cell receptor beta chains from one sample in a study of CD8+ T cells in alopecia areata. Clones were sequenced by immunoSEQ multiplex PCR, and TCRdb holds only the in-frame ones, with some missing. The sample consists of some 200,000 clones, 56% of them appearing once. Source material: CD8+ T cells sorted from blood. These receptor sequences come from a human donor in good health. Each CDR3 is given with its conserved first and last residue. The D gene is left open where the match is weak. Clone size appears in some rows only: once, few, many, or a class for an expanded clone.

v_call	j_call	d_call	clone_size	cdr3_length	cdr3_aa	cdr3_nt
TRBV13	TRBJ2-4	TRBD2	NA	18	CASSSPGLAGGATDIQYF	TGTGCCAGCAGCTCCCCGGGACTAGCGGGGGGCGCCACGGACATTCAGTACTTC
TRBV4-1	TRBJ1-1	NA	NA	13	CASSRSGTTEAFF	TGCGCCAGCAGTCGTTCGGGGACCACTGAAGCTTTCTTT
TRBV5-1	TRBJ1-1	TRBD1	NA	13	CASSSDRATEAFF	TGCGCCAGCAGTTCCGACAGGGCCACTGAAGCTTTCTTT
TRBV13	TRBJ2-1	TRBD1	NA	15	CASSPGTGGNNEQFF	TGTGCCAGCAGCCCCGGGACAGGGGGCAACAATGAGCAGTTCTTC
TRBV5-6	TRBJ2-3	NA	NA	16	CASSLSVGLITDTQYF	TGTGCCAGCAGCTTGTCGGTCGGATTGATCACAGATACGCAGTATTTT
TRBV5-6	TRBJ1-1	NA	once	12	CASSLRNTEAFF	TGTGCCAGCAGCTTGCGTAACACTGAAGCTTTCTTT
TRBV7-2	TRBJ2-7	NA	NA	14	CASSVPGHTYEQYF	TGTGCCAGCAGCGTCCCGGGACACACCTACGAGCAGTACTTC
TRBV4-2	TRBJ1-1	NA	NA	14	CASSQYHRETEAFF	TGTGCCAGCAGCCAATATCACAGGGAAACTGAAGCTTTCTTT
TRBV6-1	TRBJ2-5	TRBD2	NA	15	CASSDLAGGKETQYF	TGTGCCAGCAGTGATCTAGCGGGGGGGAAGGAGACCCAGTACTTC
TRBV29-1	TRBJ2-5	NA	few	14	CSVEMAAKQETQYF	TGCAGCGTTGAAATGGCGGCCAAACAAGAGACCCAGTACTTC
TRBV5-6	TRBJ2-2	NA	once	18	CASSLGPSWRQSIGELFF	TGTGCCAGCAGCTTGGGACCGAGTTGGAGACAGTCAATCGGGGAGCTGTTTTTT
TRBV5-1	TRBJ1-1	NA	NA	14	CASSLHSLNTEAFF	TGCGCCAGCAGCTTACACAGCCTGAACACTGAAGCTTTCTTT
TRBV27	TRBJ2-7	NA	NA	15	CATKKSGTSSYEQYF	TGTGCCACCAAGAAATCCGGGACCTCTTCCTACGAGCAGTACTTC
TRBV9	TRBJ1-1	NA	once	13	CASSVIQRTEAFF	TGTGCCAGCAGCGTAATACAGAGGACTGAAGCTTTCTTT
TRBV11-3	TRBJ2-7	NA	NA	13	CASSTGTRDEQYF	TGTGCCAGCAGCACCGGGACGAGGGACGAGCAGTACTTC
TRBV15	TRBJ2-4	TRBD1	NA	18	CATSGYGRGGIPKNIQYF	TGTGCCACCAGCGGTTATGGTAGAGGGGGCATACCCAAAAACATTCAGTACTTC
TRBV4-2	TRBJ2-7	TRBD2	NA	15	CASSQRLAGTYEQYF	TGTGCCAGCAGCCAACGGCTAGCGGGGACCTACGAGCAGTACTTC
TRBV19	TRBJ2-1	NA	few	14	CASSIDLGYNEQFF	TGTGCCAGTAGTATAGATCTAGGGTATAATGAGCAGTTCTTC
TRBV11-1	TRBJ2-5	NA	few	15	CASSLEPGLQETQYF	TGTGCCAGCAGCTTAGAGCCCGGGTTGCAAGAGACCCAGTACTTC
TRBV30	TRBJ1-1	NA	NA	13	CAWKSEINTEAFF	TGTGCCTGGAAGTCAGAAATAAACACTGAAGCTTTCTTT
TRBV27	TRBJ1-6	NA	once	13	CASSPTANSPLHF	TGTGCCAGCAGTCCCACAGCTAATTCACCCCTCCACTTT
TRBV6-4	TRBJ1-1	NA	few	14	CASSASAGWGEAFF	TGTGCCAGCAGTGCCTCGGCGGGGTGGGGTGAAGCTTTCTTT
TRBV6-5	TRBJ2-7	TRBD2	NA	14	CASSPGTSYYEQYF	TGTGCCAGCAGTCCCGGGACTAGTTACTACGAGCAGTACTTC
TRBV2	TRBJ2-3	NA	few	14	CASSGLPSTDTQYF	TGTGCCAGCAGTGGACTCCCTAGCACAGATACGCAGTATTTT
TRBV7-9	TRBJ1-6	NA	NA	15	CASQLGSSYNSPLHF	TGTGCCAGCCAGCTGGGGAGCTCCTATAATTCACCCCTCCACTTT
TRBV7-9	TRBJ2-7	NA	NA	13	CASEKVLSYEQYF	TGTGCCAGCGAAAAAGTTCTAAGCTACGAGCAGTACTTC
TRBV4-1	TRBJ2-7	TRBD1	NA	16	CASSQEAGTGAYEQYF	TGCGCCAGCAGCCAGGAGGCCGGGACAGGGGCCTACGAGCAGTACTTC
TRBV4-1	TRBJ2-7	TRBD1	NA	15	CASSPRQGISDEQYF	TGCGCCAGCAGCCCTCGACAGGGAATCAGCGACGAGCAGTACTTC
TRBV9	TRBJ1-6	NA	few	15	CASSVGRPYNSPLHF	TGTGCCAGCAGCGTAGGCAGACCCTATAATTCACCCCTCCACTTT
TRBV12-5	TRBJ2-7	NA	few	12	CASGLGGREQYF	TGTGCTAGTGGTTTGGGAGGGCGCGAGCAGTACTTC
TRBV7-9	TRBJ1-5	NA	few	12	CASSYRSEPQHF	TGTGCCAGCAGCTACCGTTCAGAACCCCAGCATTTT
TRBV7-9	TRBJ1-1	TRBD1	NA	14	CASSHRGRDTEAFF	TGTGCCAGCAGCCACAGGGGGAGAGACACTGAAGCTTTCTTT
TRBV10-2	TRBJ2-7	NA	NA	14	CASSETGGWDEQYF	TGCGCCAGCAGTGAAACCGGGGGCTGGGACGAGCAGTACTTC
TRBV29-1	TRBJ2-3	TRBD2	NA	15	CSVDTSGGRGDTQYF	TGCAGCGTAGATACTAGCGGGGGTAGAGGAGATACGCAGTATTTT
TRBV4-1	TRBJ2-7	NA	NA	15	CASSQDFAETYEQYF	TGCGCCAGCAGCCAAGATTTCGCAGAGACCTACGAGCAGTACTTC
TRBV27	TRBJ1-1	TRBD1	NA	15	CASRTGQALNTEAFF	TGTGCCAGCAGGACGGGACAGGCCTTGAACACTGAAGCTTTCTTT
TRBV4-1	TRBJ2-5	NA	NA	14	CASSQAGGRETQYF	TGCGCCAGCAGCCAAGCCGGTGGGAGGGAGACCCAGTACTTC
TRBV25-1	TRBJ1-6	NA	once	14	CASSQGDLGSPLHF	TGTGCCAGCAGCCAGGGAGACCTAGGATCACCCCTCCACTTT
TRBV29-1	TRBJ1-1	TRBD1	NA	15	CSVEDPQGMNTEAFF	TGCAGCGTTGAAGACCCACAGGGGATGAACACTGAAGCTTTCTTT
TRBV23-1	TRBJ2-4	TRBD1	NA	15	CASIRQGEAKNIQYF	TGCGCCAGTATCCGACAGGGGGAAGCCAAAAACATTCAGTACTTC
TRBV4-1	TRBJ2-7	NA	NA	14	CASSQGGGTYEQYF	TGCGCCAGCAGCCAAGGAGGAGGAACCTACGAGCAGTACTTC
TRBV18	TRBJ2-5	NA	few	14	CASSPIAFQETQYF	TGTGCCAGCTCACCGATAGCTTTCCAAGAGACCCAGTACTTC
TRBV12-5	TRBJ2-6	NA	NA	15	CASGPDISGANVLTF	TGTGCTAGTGGTCCGGATATCTCTGGGGCCAACGTCCTGACTTTC
TRBV2	TRBJ1-1	NA	few	16	CASSVWDSRGRGEAFF	TGTGCCAGCAGTGTCTGGGACTCCCGTGGGAGGGGTGAAGCTTTCTTT
TRBV27	TRBJ1-1	TRBD1	NA	12	CASRTGGTEAFF	TGTGCCAGCAGGACAGGGGGGACTGAAGCTTTCTTT
TRBV7-2	TRBJ1-6	TRBD1	NA	16	CASSPHETGYESPLHF	TGTGCCAGCAGCCCCCACGAGACAGGGTACGAGTCACCCCTCCACTTT
TRBV7-2	TRBJ2-4	TRBD2	NA	15	CASSIPRGGYRVQYF	TGTGCCAGCAGCATTCCTCGGGGGGGCTATCGTGTTCAGTACTTC
TRBV29-1	TRBJ1-2	TRBD1	NA	13	CSVDDRGHGGYTF	TGCAGCGTTGACGACAGGGGGCACGGAGGCTACACCTTC
TRBV30	TRBJ2-2	NA	NA	15	CAWSSDRSSTGELFF	TGTGCCTGGAGTAGCGACAGGTCAAGCACCGGGGAGCTGTTTTTT
TRBV5-1	TRBJ2-4	NA	few	17	CASCTGPRGEAKNIQYF	TGCGCCAGCTGTACAGGCCCTCGAGGGGAAGCCAAAAACATTCAGTACTTC
TRBV30	TRBJ2-7	NA	NA	14	CAWSVGGLSYEQYF	TGTGCCTGGAGTGTAGGGGGGCTGTCCTACGAGCAGTACTTC
TRBV19	TRBJ1-1	NA	NA	14	CASSKGRGNTEAFF	TGTGCCAGTAGTAAAGGGAGGGGGAACACTGAAGCTTTCTTT
TRBV12-5	TRBJ1-4	NA	NA	15	CASGLREGSHEKLFF	TGTGCTAGTGGTCTCCGGGAGGGCAGTCATGAAAAACTGTTTTTT
TRBV25-1	TRBJ1-1	NA	NA	12	CASSDARFEAFF	TGTGCCAGCAGTGATGCTCGTTTTGAAGCTTTCTTT
TRBV6-6	TRBJ1-6	TRBD1	NA	14	CASSYNRGGSPLHF	TGTGCCAGCAGTTATAACAGGGGAGGGTCACCCCTCCACTTT
TRBV5-4	TRBJ2-5	TRBD2	NA	19	CASSLGLAGDSTFQETQYF	TGTGCCAGCAGCTTAGGACTAGCGGGAGATTCCACCTTCCAAGAGACCCAGTACTTC
TRBV30	TRBJ1-1	NA	NA	14	CAWSKPGESTEAFF	TGTGCCTGGAGTAAGCCAGGGGAGAGCACTGAAGCTTTCTTT
TRBV23-1	TRBJ2-7	NA	NA	14	CASSRGGHLYEQYF	TGCGCCAGCAGTCGGGGAGGACATTTGTACGAGCAGTACTTC
TRBV19	TRBJ1-5	NA	few	15	CASSILTGTNQPQHF	TGTGCCAGTAGTATCCTAACCGGGACCAATCAGCCCCAGCATTTT
TRBV7-9	TRBJ2-3	NA	NA	14	CASSPSGVINTQYF	TGTGCCAGCAGTCCATCAGGCGTGATTAATACGCAGTATTTT